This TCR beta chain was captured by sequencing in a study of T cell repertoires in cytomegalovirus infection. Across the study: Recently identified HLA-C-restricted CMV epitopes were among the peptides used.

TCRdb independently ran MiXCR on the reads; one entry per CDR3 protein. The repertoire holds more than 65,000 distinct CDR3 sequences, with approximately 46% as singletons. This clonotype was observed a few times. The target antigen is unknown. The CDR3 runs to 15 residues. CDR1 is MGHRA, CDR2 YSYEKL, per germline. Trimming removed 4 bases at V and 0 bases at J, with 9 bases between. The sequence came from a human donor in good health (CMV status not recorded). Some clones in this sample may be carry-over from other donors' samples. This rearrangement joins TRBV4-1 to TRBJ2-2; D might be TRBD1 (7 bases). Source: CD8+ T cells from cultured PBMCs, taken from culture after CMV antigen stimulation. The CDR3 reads CASSPGGSNTGELFF. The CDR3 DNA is TGCGCCAGCAGCCCAGGGGGGTCGAACACCGGGGAGCTGTTTTTT.